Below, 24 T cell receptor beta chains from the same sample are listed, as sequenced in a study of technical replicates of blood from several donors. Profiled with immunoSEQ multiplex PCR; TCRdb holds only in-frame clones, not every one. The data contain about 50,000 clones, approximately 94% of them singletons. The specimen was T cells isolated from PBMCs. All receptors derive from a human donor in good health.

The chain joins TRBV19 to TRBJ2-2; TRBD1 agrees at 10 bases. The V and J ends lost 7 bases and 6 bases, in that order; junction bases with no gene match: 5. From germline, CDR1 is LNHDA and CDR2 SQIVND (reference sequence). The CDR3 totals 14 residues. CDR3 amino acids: CASMGQGYAGELFF. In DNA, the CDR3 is TGTGCCAGTATGGGACAGGGGTATGCCGGGGAGCTGTTTTTT.

This CDR3 is CASSSGDPTYEQYF. For the CDR3, the DNA is TGTGCCAGCAGCTCAGGGGATCCCACTTACGAGCAGTACTTC. The rearrangement joins TRBV7-2 to TRBJ2-7; D may be TRBD1 (6 bases). This CDR3 region has 14 residues. Deletions cut 4 bases from V and 4 bases from J, with 14 bases between. Germline lookup yields CDR1 SGHTA and CDR2 FQGNSA.

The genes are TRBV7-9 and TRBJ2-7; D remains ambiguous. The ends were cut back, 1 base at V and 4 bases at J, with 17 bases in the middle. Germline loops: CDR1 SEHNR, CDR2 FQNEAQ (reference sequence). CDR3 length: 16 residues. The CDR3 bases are TGTGCCAGCAGCTTAGAGCTCACTTCGTCCGGTTACGAGCAGTACTTC. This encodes CASSLELTSSGYEQYF.

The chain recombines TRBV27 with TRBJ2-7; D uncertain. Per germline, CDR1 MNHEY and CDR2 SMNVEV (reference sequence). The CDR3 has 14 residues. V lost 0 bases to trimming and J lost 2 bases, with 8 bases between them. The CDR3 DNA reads TGTGCCAGCAGTTTATCCGTGGCAGCCTACGAGCAGTACTTC. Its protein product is CASSLSVAAYEQYF.

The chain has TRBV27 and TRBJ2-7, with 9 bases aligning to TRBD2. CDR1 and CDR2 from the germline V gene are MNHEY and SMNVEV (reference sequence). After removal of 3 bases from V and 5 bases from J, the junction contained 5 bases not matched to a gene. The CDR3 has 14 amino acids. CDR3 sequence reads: CASSFSTSGNEQYF. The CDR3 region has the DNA TGTGCCAGCAGTTTTTCGACTAGCGGAAACGAGCAGTACTTC.

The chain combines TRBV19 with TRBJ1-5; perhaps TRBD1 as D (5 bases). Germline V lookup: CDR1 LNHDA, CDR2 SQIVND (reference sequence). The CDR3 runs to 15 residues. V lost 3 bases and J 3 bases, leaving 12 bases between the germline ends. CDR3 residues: CASSMGPWNNQPQHF. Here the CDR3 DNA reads TGTGCCAGTAGTATGGGGCCGTGGAACAATCAGCCCCAGCATTTT.

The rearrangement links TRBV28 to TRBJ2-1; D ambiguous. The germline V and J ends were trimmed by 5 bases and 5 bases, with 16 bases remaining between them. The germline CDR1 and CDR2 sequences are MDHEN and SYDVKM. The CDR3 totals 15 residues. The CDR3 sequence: CASSVVASFDNEQFF. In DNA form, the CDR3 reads TGTGCCAGCAGTGTAGTGGCTAGTTTTGACAATGAGCAGTTCTTC.

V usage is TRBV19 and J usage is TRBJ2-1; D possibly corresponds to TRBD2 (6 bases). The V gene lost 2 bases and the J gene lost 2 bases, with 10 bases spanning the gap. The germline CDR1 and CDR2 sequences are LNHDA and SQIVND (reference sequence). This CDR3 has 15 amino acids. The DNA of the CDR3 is TGTGCCAGTAGTATACGAGGGGAGGCCTACAATGAGCAGTTCTTC. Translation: CASSIRGEAYNEQFF.

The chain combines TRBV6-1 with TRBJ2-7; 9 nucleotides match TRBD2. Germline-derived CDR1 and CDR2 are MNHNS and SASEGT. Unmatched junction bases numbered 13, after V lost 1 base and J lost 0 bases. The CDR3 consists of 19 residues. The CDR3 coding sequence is TGTGCCAGCAGTGAAGGTAGCGGGAGTTCTTTCCACCACTCCTACGAGCAGTACTTC. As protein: CASSEGSGSSFHHSYEQYF.

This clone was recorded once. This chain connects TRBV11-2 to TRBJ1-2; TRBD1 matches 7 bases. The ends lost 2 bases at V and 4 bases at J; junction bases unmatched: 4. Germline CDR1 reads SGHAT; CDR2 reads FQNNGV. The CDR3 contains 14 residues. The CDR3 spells CASSLTGTAYGYTF. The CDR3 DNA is TGTGCCAGCAGCTTAACCGGGACAGCCTATGGCTACACCTTC.

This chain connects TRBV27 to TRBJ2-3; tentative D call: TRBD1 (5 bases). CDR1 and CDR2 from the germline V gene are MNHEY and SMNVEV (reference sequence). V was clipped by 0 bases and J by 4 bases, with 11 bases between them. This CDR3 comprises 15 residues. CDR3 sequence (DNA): TGTGCCAGCAGTTTATCGATAGTCAGGGCAGATACGCAGTATTTT. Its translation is CASSLSIVRADTQYF.

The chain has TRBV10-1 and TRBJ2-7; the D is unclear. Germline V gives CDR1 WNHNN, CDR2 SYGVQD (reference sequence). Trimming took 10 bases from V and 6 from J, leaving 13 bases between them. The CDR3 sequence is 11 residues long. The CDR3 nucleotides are TGCGCCACCCCGAGAGCTTGCGAGCAGTACTTC. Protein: CATPRACEQYF.

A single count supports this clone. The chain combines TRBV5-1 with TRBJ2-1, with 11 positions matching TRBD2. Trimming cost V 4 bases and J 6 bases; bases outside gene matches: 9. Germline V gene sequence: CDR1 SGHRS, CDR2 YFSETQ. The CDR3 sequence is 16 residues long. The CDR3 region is CASSPRTSGRGNEQFF. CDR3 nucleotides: TGCGCCAGCAGCCCCCGGACTAGCGGGCGAGGCAATGAGCAGTTCTTC. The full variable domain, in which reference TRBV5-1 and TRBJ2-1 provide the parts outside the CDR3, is KAGVTQTPRYLIKTRGQQVTLSCSPISGHRSVSWYQQTPGQGLQFLFEYFSETQRNKGNFPGRFSGRQFSNSRSEMNVSTLELGDSALYLCASSPRTSGRGNEQFFGPGTRLTVL.

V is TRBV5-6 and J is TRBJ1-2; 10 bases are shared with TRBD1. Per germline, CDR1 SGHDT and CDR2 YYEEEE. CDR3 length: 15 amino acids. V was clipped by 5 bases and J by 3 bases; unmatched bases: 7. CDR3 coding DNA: TGTGCCAGCAGTCGGGGAGGGACAGGGGACTATGGCTACACCTTC. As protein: CASSRGGTGDYGYTF.

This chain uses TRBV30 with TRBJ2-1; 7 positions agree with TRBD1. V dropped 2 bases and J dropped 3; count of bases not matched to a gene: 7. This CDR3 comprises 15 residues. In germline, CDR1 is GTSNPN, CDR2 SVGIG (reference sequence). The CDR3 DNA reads TGTGCCTGGAGTTCCGGGACAGCCTACTACAATGAGCAGTTCTTC. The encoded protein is CAWSSGTAYYNEQFF.

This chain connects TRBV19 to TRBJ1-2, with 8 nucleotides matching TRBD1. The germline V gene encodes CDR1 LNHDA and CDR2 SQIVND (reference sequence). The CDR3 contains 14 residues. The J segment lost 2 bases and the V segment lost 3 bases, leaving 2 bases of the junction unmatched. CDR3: CASSIGQGNYGYTF. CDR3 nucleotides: TGTGCCAGTAGTATTGGACAGGGCAACTATGGCTACACCTTC.

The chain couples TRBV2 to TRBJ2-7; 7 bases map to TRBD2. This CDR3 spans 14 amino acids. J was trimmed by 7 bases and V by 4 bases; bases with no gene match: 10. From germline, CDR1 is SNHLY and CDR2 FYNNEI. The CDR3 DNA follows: TGTGCCAGCAGTGTCGGGCGGGAGCTAGAGGAGCAGTACTTC. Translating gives CASSVGRELEEQYF.

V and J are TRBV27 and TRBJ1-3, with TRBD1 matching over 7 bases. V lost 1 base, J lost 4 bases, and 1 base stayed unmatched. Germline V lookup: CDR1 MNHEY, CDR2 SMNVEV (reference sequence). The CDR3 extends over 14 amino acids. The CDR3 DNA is TGTGCCAGCAGTTTATACAGGGGAGGAAACACCATATATTTT. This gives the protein CASSLYRGGNTIYF.

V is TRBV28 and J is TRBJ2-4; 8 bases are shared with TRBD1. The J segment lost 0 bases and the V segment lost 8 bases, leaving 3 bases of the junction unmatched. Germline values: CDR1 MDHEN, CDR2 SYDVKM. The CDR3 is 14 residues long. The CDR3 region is CASQGAGAKNIQYF. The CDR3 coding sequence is TGTGCCAGCCAGGGGGCTGGAGCCAAAAACATTCAGTACTTC.

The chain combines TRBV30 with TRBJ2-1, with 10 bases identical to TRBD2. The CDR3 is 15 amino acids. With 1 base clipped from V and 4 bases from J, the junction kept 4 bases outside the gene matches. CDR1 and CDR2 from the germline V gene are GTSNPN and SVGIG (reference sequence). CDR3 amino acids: CAWSEGAGGYNEQFF. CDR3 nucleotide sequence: TGTGCCTGGAGTGAGGGAGCGGGAGGGTACAATGAGCAGTTCTTC.

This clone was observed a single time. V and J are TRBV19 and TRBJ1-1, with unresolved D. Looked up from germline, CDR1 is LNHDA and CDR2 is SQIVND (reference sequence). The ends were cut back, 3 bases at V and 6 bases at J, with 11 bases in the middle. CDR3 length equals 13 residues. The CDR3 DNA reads TGTGCCAGTAGTATTGGACGGGAGTCTGAAGCTTTCTTT. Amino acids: CASSIGRESEAFF.

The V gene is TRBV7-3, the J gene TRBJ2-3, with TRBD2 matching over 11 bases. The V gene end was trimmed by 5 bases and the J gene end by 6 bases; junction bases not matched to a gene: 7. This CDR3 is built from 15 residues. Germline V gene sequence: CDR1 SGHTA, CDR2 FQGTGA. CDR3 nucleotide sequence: TGTGCCAGCAGCCCCTACACTAGCGGGAGCGATACGCAGTATTTT. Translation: CASSPYTSGSDTQYF.

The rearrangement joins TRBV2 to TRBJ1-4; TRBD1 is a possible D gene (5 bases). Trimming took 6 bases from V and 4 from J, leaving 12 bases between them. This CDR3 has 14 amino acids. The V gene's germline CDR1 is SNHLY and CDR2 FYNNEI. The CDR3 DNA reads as TGTGCCAGCAGGAGGACTAGGGGTAATGAAAAACTGTTTTTT. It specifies CASRRTRGNEKLFF.

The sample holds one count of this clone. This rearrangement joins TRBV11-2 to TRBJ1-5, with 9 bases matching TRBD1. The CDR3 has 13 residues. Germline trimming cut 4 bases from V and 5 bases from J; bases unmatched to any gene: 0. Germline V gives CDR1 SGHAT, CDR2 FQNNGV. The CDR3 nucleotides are TGTGCCAGCAGCTGGGACAGGGATCAGCCCCAGCATTTT. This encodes CASSWDRDQPQHF. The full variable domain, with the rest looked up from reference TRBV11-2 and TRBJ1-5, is EAGVAQSPRYKIIEKRQSVAFWCNPISGHATLYWYQQILGQGPKLLIQFQNNGVVDDSQLPKDRFSAERLKGVDSTLKIQPAKLEDSAVYLCASSWDRDQPQHFGDGTRLSIL.